This record concerns one TCR beta chain sequence. Only a few counts were recorded for this clonotype. Its antigen specificity is not known. No much larger clone is present one base from it, and per-base qualities are unavailable. Library preparation used RT-PCR. Sequencing was carried out with an Illumina MiSeq. Through fastp at Q25 and MiXCR, TCRdb rebuilt clones from the public reads, retaining in-frame beta chains. Every entry covers one CDR3 protein and lists the most common genes and DNA from its rows. For this sample the table gives about 700,000 distinct CDR3 sequences, of which 13% to 15% were detected only once. Clones ranked in the top ten supply about 3.9% of the sample. The CDR3 starts with the cysteine, ends with the phenylalanine, and has 16 residues. The only DNA kept is the CDR3, 48 bases in frame from the first base. Trimming takes 3 bases from V and 1 base from J, and the germline ends sit 15 bases apart. Reading the germline V gene gives CDR1 SGHVS and CDR2 FQNEAQ.

This specimen belongs to a study (dated by TCRdb to about 2016). This TCR derives from a female donor in good health, serving as a healthy control. The chain links TRBV7-8 with TRBJ1-2; TRBD1 might be the D gene, on 6 matching bases. The sequencing input was memory CD4+ T cells from blood. Read as DNA, the sequence is TGTGCCAGCAGCTTGTCCTCCTCAGGGGATAACTATGGCTACACCTTC. Its protein reads: CASSLSSSGDNYGYTF.